This passage covers 24 T cell receptor beta chains from one sample sequenced in a study of cytomegalovirus exposure and HLA in healthy donors. Amplification used 60 Vbeta primers and 13 Jbeta primers. Produced via immunoSEQ multiplex PCR; TCRdb's table is partial and in-frame only. This repertoire comprises just over 150,000 clones; its ten largest clones make up about 1.2%. Sample: PBMCs. Receptors were obtained from a woman aged 55-70 years in good health and CMV-seronegative.

The chain links TRBV2 to TRBJ1-1; 11 bases are shared with TRBD1. Germline-derived CDR1 and CDR2 are SNHLY and FYNNEI. CDR3 length equals 12 residues. The trim removed 8 bases at V and 11 bases at J, leaving 7 bases unmatched. CDR3 amino acids: CASHRDRGKAFF. Here the CDR3 DNA reads TGTGCCAGCCACCGGGACAGGGGGAAGGCTTTCTTT.

The V and J genes are TRBV29-1 and TRBJ1-4; D not certain. In germline, CDR1 is SQVTM, CDR2 ANQGSEA. The CDR3 runs to 12 residues. With 7 bases removed from V and 8 bases from J, the gap between germline ends came to 14 bases. CDR3 DNA sequence: TGCAGCGCATCGGAGGGAGCGGAAAAACTGTTTTTT. It is translated as CSASEGAEKLFF.

The genes are TRBV9 and TRBJ1-4; D call uncertain. The V end was cut by 0 bases, the J end by 4 bases, with 10 bases between. The CDR3 has 15 amino acids. Germline V CDR1 and CDR2: SGDLS, YYNGEE. Written as DNA, the CDR3 is TGTGCCAGCAGCGTAGTAGAGGGCCTTAATGAAAAACTGTTTTTT. This encodes CASSVVEGLNEKLFF.

CDR3 coding DNA: TGTGCCAGCAGCTTAGATCGGACAGGGGTCGACGAGCAGTACTTC. This encodes CASSLDRTGVDEQYF. The chain carries TRBV7-8 and TRBJ2-7, with TRBD1 matching 9 bases. Losses at the gene ends were 1 base for V and 5 bases for J; bases not matched to a gene: 6. Germline-derived CDR1 and CDR2 are SGHVS and FQNEAQ. This CDR3 is 15 amino acids long.

V usage is TRBV19 and J usage is TRBJ1-3, with TRBD1 as a possible D gene (5 bases). This CDR3 has 15 residues. From germline, CDR1 is LNHDA and CDR2 SQIVND (reference sequence). V was clipped by 6 bases and J by 2 bases, with 14 bases between them. The DNA for the CDR3 is TGTGCCAGTAGCTCGGGGGTGGGCCCTGGAAACACCATATATTTT. It is translated as CASSSGVGPGNTIYF.

The chain couples TRBV7-2 to TRBJ1-1; 8 bases match TRBD1. The trim removed 5 bases at V and 4 bases at J, leaving 3 bases unmatched. The CDR3 loop spans 13 amino acids. Germline CDR1 SGHTA, CDR2 FQGNSA. The CDR3 DNA sequence: TGTGCCAGCAGCATAACAGGGGGCACTGAAGCTTTCTTT. Translating it yields CASSITGGTEAFF.

The CDR3 is CASLPNKGSPNEQFF. CDR3 coding DNA: TGTGCTAGTCTCCCCAATAAAGGGAGCCCCAATGAGCAGTTCTTC. The chain is built from TRBV12-5 and TRBJ2-1; tentatively, D is TRBD2 (5 bases). Trimming removed 8 bases at V and 6 bases at J, with 20 bases between. The CDR3 length is 15 residues. The germline CDR1 and CDR2 sequences are LGHNT and FRNRAP.

CDR3 residues: CASSLVLGGYEQYF. The CDR3 nucleotides read TGTGCCAGCAGCTTAGTTTTGGGAGGTTACGAGCAGTACTTC. The chain links TRBV7-2 to TRBJ2-7; D might be TRBD2 (6 bases). Germline V gene data show CDR1 as SGHTA and CDR2 as FQGNSA. V was clipped by 1 base and J by 4 bases, with 11 bases between them. The CDR3 sequence is 14 residues long.

V and J are TRBV5-1 and TRBJ1-1; the D gene is possibly TRBD1 (6 bases). V was clipped by 0 bases and J by 0 bases, with 12 bases between them. The CDR3 is 16 amino acids. The germline gives CDR1 SGHRS, CDR2 YFSETQ. CDR3 residues: CASSLGRGSMNTEAFF. As DNA, the CDR3 is TGCGCCAGCAGCTTGGGCAGGGGAAGTATGAACACTGAAGCTTTCTTT.

V and J are TRBV5-4 and TRBJ1-4; possible D gene TRBD1, 6 bases. The germline V gene encodes CDR1 SGHNT and CDR2 YYREEE (reference sequence). CDR3 length equals 15 residues. The V end lost 4 bases, the J end lost 4 bases, and 14 bases lay between the germline ends. CDR3 DNA sequence: TGTGCCAGCAGCCCGTCGGGGGGCCTTAATGAAAAACTGTTTTTT. It yields the protein CASSPSGGLNEKLFF.

The V gene is TRBV10-3, the J gene TRBJ2-7, with 11 bases aligning to TRBD2. V shed 6 bases and J 3 bases; nucleotides not matched to a gene: 7. This CDR3 comprises 15 residues. Germline-derived CDR1 and CDR2 are ENHRY and SYGVKD. The CDR3: CAIRTGTSGYYEQYF. CDR3 nucleotide sequence: TGTGCCATCAGAACCGGGACTAGCGGATACTACGAGCAGTACTTC.

The chain recombines TRBV2 with TRBJ1-6; D remains ambiguous. The CDR3 has 15 residues. Germline V lookup: CDR1 SNHLY, CDR2 FYNNEI. The V end lost 4 bases, the J end lost 4 bases, and 11 bases lay between the germline ends. CDR3 nucleotide sequence: TGTGCCAGCAGTGGGTCAGGCTTTTATAATTCACCCCTCCACTTT. Translated, it gives CASSGSGFYNSPLHF.

J is TRBJ2-3 and V is TRBV4-1; TRBD2 aligns across 7 bases. CDR3 length: 18 amino acids. Germline CDR1 reads MGHRA; CDR2 reads YSYEKL. V lost 4 bases and J lost 2; bases outside the gene matches: 15. Here the CDR3 reads CASSPVKGGKPNTDTQYF. The CDR3 region has the DNA TGCGCCAGCAGCCCCGTGAAGGGAGGGAAACCAAACACAGATACGCAGTATTTT.

This chain connects TRBV5-1 to TRBJ1-1; D gene ambiguous. The CDR3 spans 13 residues. Germline values: CDR1 SGHRS, CDR2 YFSETQ. V was cut by 2 bases and J by 3 bases, with 8 bases left in between. The CDR3 loop is CASSLGRDTEAFF. In nucleotides, the CDR3 is TGCGCCAGCAGCTTAGGGAGAGACACTGAAGCTTTCTTT. Complete variable domain (other parts from reference TRBV5-1 and TRBJ1-1): KAGVTQTPRYLIKTRGQQVTLSCSPISGHRSVSWYQQTPGQGLQFLFEYFSETQRNKGNFPGRFSGRQFSNSRSEMNVSTLELGDSALYLCASSLGRDTEAFFGQGTRLTVV.

The chain couples TRBV5-4 to TRBJ2-7; TRBD2 matches 9 bases. The V gene's germline CDR1 is SGHNT and CDR2 YYREEE (reference sequence). The CDR3 is 14 residues long. V gave up 3 bases and J gave up 4 bases; unmatched junction bases: 5. CDR3: CASSWGAGGYEQYF. For the CDR3, the DNA is TGTGCCAGCAGCTGGGGAGCGGGAGGATACGAGCAGTACTTC.

V gene TRBV10-3 combines with J gene TRBJ2-2, with TRBD1 matching 7 bases. Germline CDR1 ENHRY, CDR2 SYGVKD. With V trimmed by 3 bases and J by 1 base, 8 bases remained unmatched. The CDR3 is made up of 17 amino acids. The CDR3 region is CAISDPDRALNTGELFF. In DNA form, the CDR3 reads TGTGCCATCAGTGACCCTGACAGGGCCTTGAACACCGGGGAGCTGTTTTTT.

This chain joins TRBV18 and TRBJ1-1, with D possibly matching TRBD1 (6 bases). Trimming pared 6 bases from V and 4 bases from J, leaving 12 bases between. The CDR3 is made up of 13 amino acids. Germline values: CDR1 KGHSH, CDR2 LQKENI. CDR3 nucleotides: TGTGCCAGCTCCCGCACAGGGAGCACTGAAGCTTTCTTT. Encoded protein: CASSRTGSTEAFF.

The rearrangement links TRBV18 to TRBJ2-3; TRBD1 agrees at 7 bases. The J segment lost 6 bases and the V segment lost 0 bases, leaving 6 bases of the junction unmatched. The CDR3 contains 15 residues. Germline values: CDR1 KGHSH, CDR2 LQKENI. Here the CDR3 reads CASSPPEGGADTQYF. The CDR3 DNA is TGTGCCAGCTCACCACCGGAAGGGGGCGCGGATACGCAGTATTTT.

The genes are TRBV19 and TRBJ2-1, with TRBD2 matching over 10 bases. J gave up 9 bases and V 3 bases, and 11 bases lay outside the gene matches. CDR1 LNHDA and CDR2 SQIVND come from the germline V gene (reference sequence). The CDR3 extends over 16 amino acids. The CDR3 DNA reads TGTGCCAGTAGTATCGGGCTAGCGGGAGTCGCGGGTGAGCAGTTCTTC. Translated, it gives CASSIGLAGVAGEQFF.

V usage is TRBV6-5 and J usage is TRBJ1-2; TRBD1 aligns across 7 bases. V was pared by 5 bases and J by 6 bases, with 12 bases of the junction left unmatched. The germline CDR1 and CDR2 sequences are MNHEY and SVGAGI. The CDR3 loop spans 15 amino acids. CDR3 sequence reads: CASSPPGQVGDGYTF. The DNA for the CDR3 is TGTGCCAGCAGTCCTCCAGGACAGGTCGGAGATGGCTACACCTTC.

Points on this clone: Other DNA sequences of this sample code for an identical CDR3. V and J are TRBV7-9 and TRBJ2-1, with TRBD2 matching over 7 bases. CDR3 length equals 12 residues. With 3 bases clipped from V and 7 bases from J, the junction kept 0 bases outside the gene matches. Germline V gene data show CDR1 as SEHNR and CDR2 as FQNEAQ (reference sequence). The CDR3 DNA sequence: TGTGCCAGCAGCTTTAGCGGGAATGAGCAGTTCTTC. Protein product: CASSFSGNEQFF.

The V and J genes are TRBV10-3 and TRBJ1-6; 7 bases are shared with TRBD1. The germline V gene has CDR1 ENHRY and CDR2 SYGVKD. With 2 bases clipped from V and 7 bases from J, the junction kept 14 bases outside the gene matches. This CDR3 is built from 18 residues. CDR3 protein: CAISERAPQGQPNSPLHF. The CDR3 DNA sequence: TGTGCCATCAGTGAGAGAGCCCCGCAGGGACAGCCAAATTCACCCCTCCACTTT.

The chain is built from TRBV5-1 and TRBJ1-2; weak D call: TRBD1 (5 bases). The CDR3 length is 16 residues. Per the germline V gene, CDR1 is SGHRS and CDR2 is YFSETQ. With 0 bases removed from V and 6 bases from J, the gap between germline ends came to 18 bases. CDR3 sequence (DNA): TGCGCCAGCAGCTTGGCGCTCTCGGGGGATGGTCATGGCTACACCTTC. Protein sequence: CASSLALSGDGHGYTF.

V is TRBV6-1 and J is TRBJ2-7; TRBD2 might be the D (6 bases). Germline values: CDR1 MNHNS, CDR2 SASEGT. Between the trimmed V and J ends, which lost 4 bases and 5 bases, there was a span of 18 bases. The CDR3 is made up of 15 amino acids. As DNA, the CDR3 is TGTGCCAGCAGTGGGCTACTAGCTTCGTTAAACGAGCAGTACTTC. This translates into CASSGLLASLNEQYF.